Sequencing of this TCR beta chain was carried out in a study of cytotoxic CD8 clonotypes in ibrutinib-treated CLL. Study results and limitations: Under therapy, public clonotypes either contracted or stayed stable, and they were uncommon.

Per germline, CDR1 MNHEY and CDR2 SVGAGI. With 6 bases clipped from V and 3 bases from J, the junction kept 7 bases outside the gene matches. The length of the CDR3 is 15 residues. This clone showed up just once. Its specificity is unknown. Genomic DNA for TCR beta libraries, approximately 2 micrograms, came from cryopreserved PBMCs. Sequenced by immunoSEQ multiplex PCR; TCRdb stores in-frame clones only, minus some. The sample lists 150,000 or so clones; 75% to 80% were seen once. This chain joins TRBV6-5 and TRBJ2-7; TRBD1 agrees at 11 bases. Sequencing used PBMCs, obtained after 24 months of ibrutinib treatment. The clonotype comes from a human donor with chronic lymphocytic leukemia. CDR3 sequence (DNA): TGTGCCAGCAGCCCCGGACAGGGGGCGGGCTACGAGCAGTACTTC. Protein: CASSPGQGAGYEQYF.